The sequence of this T cell receptor (beta chain) was determined in a study of response to subunit inactivated influenza vaccine. General study points: Each seasonal flu vaccination may recruit only limited new T cells, authors suggested.

TCRdb re-analysed the RT-PCR reads in MiXCR, keeping a single row per CDR3 protein. The table lists hundreds of thousands of distinct CDR3 sequences, over 9.5% of them singletons. This clonotype has at least ten counts. What it binds is unknown. This CDR3 has 15 residues. Germline V gene lookup returns CDR1 SNHLY and CDR2 FYNNEI. The V gene lost 2 bases and the J gene lost 6 bases, with 14 bases spanning the gap. This clonotype was sampled from a man in his forties or fifties who received an inactivated influenza vaccine. The chain couples TRBV2 to TRBJ2-1, with D perhaps matching TRBD2 (5 bases). Material: PBMCs from blood, obtained on the day of vaccination. The CDR3 loop is CASSEWVSDGNEQFF. CDR3 coding DNA: TGTGCCAGCAGTGAATGGGTTAGCGACGGCAATGAGCAGTTCTTC.